A selection of T cell receptor beta chains follows, all from one sample in a study of identical twins. TCRdb reanalysed the 5' RACE reads using MiXCR and keeps one entry per CDR3 protein. The table lists around 1.7 million distinct CDR3 sequences, less than 40% of them singletons. The sequenced material came from cord blood. The origin of the receptors is a newborn girl in good health. CDR3s leave out the opening cysteine and the closing phenylalanine or tryptophan. The D gene is left open where the match is weak. Only part of the rows carry a size: once, few, many, or a class if the clone is expanded.

CDR3 length	V gene	clone size	J gene	D gene	CDR3 protein
11	TRBV5-1	.	TRBJ2-1	.	ASSLYLEGEQF
10	TRBV5-1	once	TRBJ1-1	.	ASSLTGDEAF
12	TRBV7-9	.	TRBJ2-1	.	ASSLADQINEQF
16	TRBV29-1	.	TRBJ2-2	TRBD1	SVGASGTVQGFGGELF
14	TRBV18	few	TRBJ2-7	TRBD1	ASSPQRGGITYEQY
14	TRBV27	.	TRBJ1-6	TRBD1	ASSLLARDSDSPLH
16	TRBV24-1	.	TRBJ2-3	TRBD1	ATSGPGLRQGISDTQY
14	TRBV25-1	.	TRBJ2-7	TRBD1	ASSVPGTGGSYEQY
11	TRBV20-1	.	TRBJ1-4	.	SASLLGDEKLF
16	TRBV9	.	TRBJ2-2	TRBD2	ASSVPFGGEPSTGELF
12	TRBV4-2	few	TRBJ1-1	TRBD1	ASSQARGDTEAF
15	TRBV2	few	TRBJ2-6	TRBD1	ARDRDRTLSGANVLT
13	TRBV13	once	TRBJ2-3	TRBD2	ASSPGTSYGDTQY
12	TRBV28	.	TRBJ2-7	TRBD2	ASSNLAALYGQY
11	TRBV10-3	.	TRBJ2-4	.	AISEFKGDIQY
14	TRBV27	.	TRBJ1-3	.	ASERLRGYSGNTIY
13	TRBV7-2	few	TRBJ2-1	.	ASSFEPTARNEQF
13	TRBV10-3	many	TRBJ2-3	TRBD1	AISSTTGDTDTQY
13	TRBV27	.	TRBJ1-1	TRBD1	ASSLRGQGAPEAF
13	TRBV2	.	TRBJ2-3	.	ASNPGSGSTDTQY
14	TRBV4-1	.	TRBJ1-5	.	ASSQEVGGLIGPQH
15	TRBV10-3	.	TRBJ1-1	.	AISESKSGALRTEAF
13	TRBV6-5	.	TRBJ1-4	TRBD1	ASSRGQVFNEKLF
15	TRBV27	few	TRBJ2-3	.	ASSLWSRQTVTDTQY
12	TRBV11-2	few	TRBJ2-4	.	ASSLRPQGGIQY
12	TRBV7-2	many	TRBJ2-3	.	ASSLMISTDTQY
12	TRBV2	few	.	TRBD2	ASSATSGMDIQY
12	TRBV28	few	TRBJ1-5	TRBD1	ASSPGQVDQPQH
11	TRBV12-3/TRBV12-4	.	TRBJ2-3	TRBD2	ASSWREGDTQY
13	TRBV7-8	few	TRBJ2-3	TRBD2	ASSLVAGGGDTQY
11	TRBV7-9	.	TRBJ2-1	.	ASSLFPANEQF
12	TRBV5-1	few	TRBJ2-3	TRBD1	ASSSGGHTDTQY
13	TRBV2	.	TRBJ2-5	.	ASRAKDPGQETQY
11	TRBV19	few	TRBJ2-7	TRBD1	ASSMTGAYEQY
15	TRBV5-1	.	TRBJ2-1	.	ASSHPASPRAYNEQF
11	TRBV12-3/TRBV12-4	.	TRBJ2-7	.	ASSFGGGGEQY
12	TRBV20-1	.	TRBJ2-5	.	SAIIPGLKETQY
13	TRBV6-6	.	TRBJ2-7	TRBD2	ASSYQAGASYEQY
14	TRBV19	.	TRBJ2-2	.	ASRFAATANTGELF
10	TRBV28	.	TRBJ2-5	TRBD2	ASSPLAGAQY
13	TRBV20-1	few	TRBJ2-7	.	SAPRGTPEPYEQY
15	TRBV7-8	once	TRBJ2-1	TRBD2	ASITSGATSSYNEQF